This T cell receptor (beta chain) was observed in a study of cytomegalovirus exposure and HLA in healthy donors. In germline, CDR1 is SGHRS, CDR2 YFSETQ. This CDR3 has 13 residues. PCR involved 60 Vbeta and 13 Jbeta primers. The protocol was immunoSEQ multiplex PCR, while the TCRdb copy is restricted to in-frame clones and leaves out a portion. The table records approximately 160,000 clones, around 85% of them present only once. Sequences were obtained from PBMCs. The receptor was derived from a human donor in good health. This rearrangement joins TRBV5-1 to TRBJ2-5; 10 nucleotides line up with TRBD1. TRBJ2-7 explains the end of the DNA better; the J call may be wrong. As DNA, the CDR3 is TGCGCCAGCAGGGGGACAGGGGACAACGAGCAGTACTTC. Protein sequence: CASRGTGDNEQYF.